What follows are 27 T cell receptor beta chains derived from one specimen sequenced in a study of T cell responses to AZD1222 COVID-19 vaccine. The table came from immunoSEQ multiplex PCR; TCRdb's copy has only in-frame clones and leaves some out. The sample includes around 160,000 clones, 90% to 95% of them seen just once. This specimen consisted of peripheral blood, obtained 28 days after the second AZD1222 dose. The receptors shown here come from an adult who received the AZD1222 COVID-19 vaccine.

V and J are TRBV6-5 and TRBJ2-7; the match to TRBD1 covers 11 bases. The CDR3 has 14 residues. The V gene end was trimmed by 5 bases and the J gene end by 2 bases; junction bases not matched to a gene: 2. Germline V gene sequence: CDR1 MNHEY, CDR2 SVGAGI. The CDR3 coding sequence is TGTGCCAGCAGTCCGGGACAGGGGGCCTACGAGCAGTACTTC. This encodes CASSPGQGAYEQYF.

The CDR3 bases are TGTGCCAGCAGCGTGACTAGCGGGCAAGTCAATGAGCAGTTCTTC. Translating gives CASSVTSGQVNEQFF. The chain carries TRBV6-2 or TRBV6-3 and TRBJ2-1; 10 bases are shared with TRBD2. With 6 bases clipped from V and 6 bases from J, the junction kept 8 bases outside the gene matches. Looked up from germline, CDR1 is MNHEY and CDR2 is SVGEGT. This CDR3 contains 15 residues.

This chain connects TRBV2 to TRBJ1-2; no definite D call. There are 14 residues in the CDR3. Germline CDR1 SNHLY, CDR2 FYNNEI. V was clipped by 0 bases and J by 7 bases, with 12 bases between them. CDR3 DNA sequence: TGTGCCAGCAGTGAAGCAGCGGCGTACGGTGGCTACACCTTC. Translating it yields CASSEAAAYGGYTF.

This rearrangement joins TRBV4-1 to TRBJ2-1, with 10 positions matching TRBD2. CDR3 length: 16 residues. The J segment lost 6 bases and the V segment lost 2 bases, leaving 7 bases of the junction unmatched. In germline, CDR1 is MGHRA, CDR2 YSYEKL. CDR3 nucleotides: TGCGCCAGCAGCCAATCGTGGCTAGCGGGAGCCAATGAGCAGTTCTTC. Its protein product is CASSQSWLAGANEQFF.

V usage is TRBV7-8 and J usage is TRBJ1-2; D remains unclear. CDR3 size: 15 residues. Germline V CDR1 and CDR2: SGHVS, FQNEAQ. The V end lost 4 bases, the J end lost 8 bases, and 20 bases lay between the germline ends. Written as DNA, the CDR3 is TGTGCCAGCAGCTGGGATGAGACCACAGTCGGCGGCTACACCTTC. Protein product: CASSWDETTVGGYTF.

The V gene is TRBV19, the J gene TRBJ1-2, with 12 nucleotides matching TRBD1. CDR3 length: 18 amino acids. From germline, CDR1 is LNHDA and CDR2 SQIVND (reference sequence). V was pared by 7 bases and J by 8 bases, with 20 bases of the junction left unmatched. The CDR3 loop is CASTYRDRGHTYGGGYTF. The DNA of the CDR3 is TGTGCCAGTACCTACCGGGACAGGGGGCACACTTACGGAGGCGGCTACACCTTC. Combining the CDR3 with reference TRBV19 and TRBJ1-2 gives the whole variable domain DGGITQSPKYLFRKEGQNVTLSCEQNLNHDAMYWYRQDPGQGLRLIYYSQIVNDFQKGDIAEGYSVSREKKESFPLTVTSAQKNPTAFYLCASTYRDRGHTYGGGYTFGSGTRLTVV.

This clone was seen more than once but under ten times. CDR3 region: CASSWTSQSVNEQFF. The CDR3 DNA follows: TGTGCCAGCAGCTGGACTAGTCAGTCCGTGAATGAGCAGTTCTTC. This chain uses TRBV7-3 with TRBJ2-1; 7 bases fit TRBD2. V was clipped by 4 bases and J by 7 bases; unmatched bases: 10. Germline values: CDR1 SGHTA, CDR2 FQGTGA. The CDR3 is 15 amino acids.

This clone qualifies as medium-sized. CDR3 nucleotides: TGCGCCAGCAGCAGCGGTGGGGACACTGAAGCTTTCTTT. Amino acids: CASSSGGDTEAFF. The J gene is TRBJ1-1, the V gene TRBV5-1; D call uncertain. V lost 4 bases and J lost 3, with 10 bases in between. In germline, CDR1 is SGHRS, CDR2 YFSETQ. This CDR3 has 13 amino acids. The variable domain in full, completed from reference TRBV5-1 and TRBJ1-1, reads KAGVTQTPRYLIKTRGQQVTLSCSPISGHRSVSWYQQTPGQGLQFLFEYFSETQRNKGNFPGRFSGRQFSNSRSEMNVSTLELGDSALYLCASSSGGDTEAFFGQGTRLTVV.

The CDR3 DNA reads as TGTGCCAGCAGTGATGTGGCTAGCGGGAGGAGCTCCTACGAGCAGTACTTC. It is translated as CASSDVASGRSSYEQYF. The chain has TRBV2 and TRBJ2-7, with TRBD2 matching 11 bases. The CDR3 consists of 17 residues. Germline V gives CDR1 SNHLY, CDR2 FYNNEI. V was pared by 3 bases and J by 0 bases, with 7 bases of the junction left unmatched.

This clone was counted many times. The V call is TRBV4-2, the J call TRBJ2-1; TRBD2 matches at 11 bases. CDR3 length: 16 amino acids. V was clipped by 3 bases and J by 3 bases; unmatched bases: 4. Per the germline V gene, CDR1 is LGHNA and CDR2 is YNFKEQ. The CDR3 DNA sequence: TGTGCCAGCAGCCACCAACTAGCGGGGGACTACAATGAGCAGTTCTTC. It codes for CASSHQLAGDYNEQFF.

The chain joins TRBV6-2 or TRBV6-3 to TRBJ2-2, with a possible D match to TRBD1 (5 bases). This CDR3 comprises 15 residues. V was clipped by 0 bases and J by 6 bases, with 11 bases between them. Germline lookup yields CDR1 MNHEY and CDR2 SVGEGT. CDR3 sequence: CASSYSSGMAGELFF. The CDR3 DNA follows: TGTGCCAGCAGTTACTCGTCAGGGATGGCCGGGGAGCTGTTTTTT.

This rearrangement joins TRBV5-4 to TRBJ1-3; 9 nucleotides align to TRBD1. This CDR3 contains 18 residues. J gave up 0 bases and V 2 bases, and 9 bases lay outside the gene matches. Germline CDR1 SGHNT, CDR2 YYREEE (reference sequence). CDR3 nucleotides: TGTGCCAGCAGCTTCAAACTCGGGACAGGGAGCTCTGGAAACACCATATATTTT. Translating gives CASSFKLGTGSSGNTIYF.

The chain recombines TRBV9 with TRBJ1-3; D is undetermined. The V end lost 3 bases, the J end lost 2 bases, and 9 bases lay between the germline ends. This CDR3 contains 14 residues. Germline V gene sequence: CDR1 SGDLS, CDR2 YYNGEE. The CDR3 coding sequence is TGTGCCAGCAGCGACTACGTACCTGGAAACACCATATATTTT. Translating it yields CASSDYVPGNTIYF.

In regard to this clone: One junction end disagrees with the germline gene, perhaps due to a read error. The chain couples TRBV10-3 to TRBJ2-2; TRBD2 is a possible D gene (6 bases). Germline loops: CDR1 ENHRY, CDR2 SYGVKD. The CDR3 spans 11 residues. The CDR3 loop is CRAGMAGELFF. The CDR3 nucleotides are TGCCGGGCGGGAATGGCCGGGGAGCTGTTTTTT.

The rearrangement links TRBV6-5 to TRBJ2-5; D ambiguous. V was clipped by 10 bases and J by 5 bases, with 11 bases between them. Germline assignment: CDR1 MNHEY and CDR2 SVGAGI. The CDR3 runs to 11 residues. The DNA of the CDR3 is TGTGCCACCTCCCTAGGGGAGACCCAGTACTTC. This encodes CATSLGETQYF.

The V call is TRBV12-5, the J call TRBJ2-7; D tentatively reads TRBD1 or TRBD2 (6 bases each). The CDR3 has 16 residues. Germline lookup yields CDR1 LGHNT and CDR2 FRNRAP. V lost 1 base and J 3 bases, leaving 16 bases between the germline ends. Written as DNA, the CDR3 is TGTGCTAGTGGTTTGGCGGGCTGGGGGGCCGGCTACGAGCAGTACTTC. It yields the protein CASGLAGWGAGYEQYF.

The chain is built from TRBV18 and TRBJ1-5, with a weak D call TRBD1 (5 bases). V was clipped by 3 bases and J by 4 bases, with 10 bases between them. CDR3 length: 14 amino acids. The V gene's germline CDR1 is KGHSH and CDR2 LQKENI. The CDR3 reads CASSPGPLNQPQHF. CDR3 sequence (DNA): TGTGCCAGCTCACCGGGGCCTTTAAATCAGCCCCAGCATTTT.

This chain connects TRBV5-1 to TRBJ1-1; D unclear. V lost 0 bases and J lost 3, with 6 bases in between. Germline CDR1 is SGHRS and CDR2 is YFSETQ. This CDR3 comprises 13 residues. The DNA of the CDR3 is TGCGCCAGCAGCTTGGAGGCTTACACTGAAGCTTTCTTT. Residues: CASSLEAYTEAFF.

The chain carries TRBV3-1 (or the pseudogene TRBV3-2) and TRBJ1-1; 10 positions agree with TRBD1. The V gene end was trimmed by 0 bases and the J gene end by 11 bases; junction bases not matched to a gene: 12. CDR1 is LGHDT, CDR2 YNNKEL, per germline (reference sequence). CDR3 length equals 16 residues. This chain's CDR3 is CASSQDPAGTGASAFF. The CDR3 nucleotides are TGTGCCAGCAGCCAAGATCCCGCCGGGACAGGGGCCTCGGCTTTCTTT.

The chain employs TRBV11-2 and TRBJ2-7; TRBD2 might be the D (6 bases). The V and J ends lost 3 bases and 0 bases respectively, with 12 bases between them. This CDR3 spans 15 amino acids. The germline V gene has CDR1 SGHAT and CDR2 FQNNGV. The CDR3 bases are TGTGCCAGCAGCTTTGGACTACCAAGCTCCTACGAGCAGTACTTC. It yields the protein CASSFGLPSSYEQYF.

The rearrangement uses TRBV6-1 and TRBJ1-5; D is uncertain. V lost 1 base to trimming and J lost 2 bases, with 12 bases between them. The CDR3 is made up of 16 amino acids. Germline CDR1 and CDR2: MNHNS and SASEGT. The CDR3 is CASSEVVGLGNQPQHF. CDR3 DNA sequence: TGTGCCAGCAGTGAAGTGGTCGGCTTGGGCAATCAGCCCCAGCATTTT.

The rearrangement joins TRBV5-1 to TRBJ2-2, with 8 nucleotides matching TRBD1. The CDR3 contains 17 residues. Unmatched junction bases numbered 13, after V lost 3 bases and J lost 6 bases. The germline CDR1 and CDR2 sequences are SGHRS and YFSETQ. The CDR3: CASSSQRGQGVAGELFF. The CDR3 DNA reads as TGCGCCAGCAGCTCACAAAGAGGACAGGGAGTAGCCGGGGAGCTGTTTTTT.

The V gene is TRBV11-3, the J gene TRBJ2-5; no definite D call. The germline V and J ends were trimmed by 0 bases and 5 bases, with 22 bases remaining between them. CDR3 length: 18 residues. Germline CDR1 is SGHNT and CDR2 is YENEEA. The CDR3 loop is CASSLDIGSGPPPETQYF. The CDR3 DNA reads TGTGCCAGCAGCTTAGATATCGGTTCGGGTCCCCCCCCGGAGACCCAGTACTTC.

This chain links TRBV7-2 with TRBJ2-1, with 10 bases that match TRBD2. CDR1 is SGHTA and CDR2 is FQGNSA in the germline V gene. This CDR3 has 16 residues. The V segment lost 6 bases and the J segment 4 bases; nucleotides outside the gene matches: 9. The CDR3 DNA sequence: TGTGCCAGCAGGGAACCCGGGACTAGCGCGTACAATGAGCAGTTCTTC. This gives the protein CASREPGTSAYNEQFF.

The chain recombines TRBV5-4 with TRBJ2-3; D is ambiguous. V was clipped by 0 bases and J by 3 bases, with 8 bases between them. This CDR3 comprises 14 residues. Germline V gene data show CDR1 as SGHNT and CDR2 as YYREEE (reference sequence). This CDR3 reads CASSLEIATDTQYF. The CDR3 DNA reads as TGTGCCAGCAGCTTGGAAATAGCAACAGATACGCAGTATTTT.

V and J are TRBV2 and TRBJ2-3, with 16 bases that match TRBD2. The CDR3 is 17 amino acids. CDR1 and CDR2 from the germline V gene are SNHLY and FYNNEI. Germline trimming cut 8 bases from V and 0 bases from J; bases unmatched to any gene: 5. The CDR3 bases are TGTGCCAGCCCTGGGACTAGCGGGGGGGAAAGCACAGATACGCAGTATTTT. It codes for CASPGTSGGESTDTQYF.

The rearrangement joins TRBV19 to TRBJ1-5; D possibly corresponds to TRBD1 (5 bases). The length of the CDR3 is 16 residues. Germline V gene data show CDR1 as LNHDA and CDR2 as SQIVND (reference sequence). The germline V and J ends were trimmed by 4 bases and 0 bases, with 13 bases remaining between them. CDR3 amino acids: CASSTPQGGSNQPQHF. CDR3 sequence (DNA): TGTGCCAGTAGTACACCGCAGGGAGGTAGCAATCAGCCCCAGCATTTT.